This T cell receptor (beta chain) was retrieved from a study of blood T cell repertoires in COVID-19 (dated by TCRdb to 2019 to 2021). With regard to the full study: The collaborator samples originated in the United States, Italy and Spain and spanned the acute and convalescent phases of COVID-19. Samples were obtained from the ongoing ImmuneRACE study (first 160 participants) and from some 1,200 subjects provided by 6 global collaborators. The material from the prospective study consisted of cDNA or gDNA derived from T cells, B-cell-depleted T cells, or PBMCs. Where HLA class I and class II types were available, the types were taken from metadata supplied by the sample provider, not from assay-based typing. Subjects who had been exposed to COVID-19, were actively infected with it, or had recovered from it provided the deeply sampled blood TCRbeta repertoires that made up the dataset. Sample metadata almost always included a de-identified subject ID, COVID-19 status, age in years and sex. A freely available public database, intended as a resource for researchers studying the immune response to SARS-CoV-2, is where the repertoires were released.

The immunoSEQ Assay, a bias-controlled multiplex PCR, was used to amplify TCRbeta CDR3 regions from genomic DNA. Per the original workflow: Nucleated cell counts per sample were estimated from amplification of reference gene primers within the assay. To quantify the absolute abundance of each unique TCRbeta CDR3 rearrangement, sequence reads were collapsed and filtered. Productive Simpson clonality was computed per sample as the square root of Simpson's diversity index over productive rearrangements. In its TCRdb copy, this immuneACCESS table keeps in-frame sequences only and misses some clones. Where compared with another copy, unresolved V genes explain less than half of these, and the others have no known cause. V and J calls and clone size come straight from that table; D and trimming were deduced from the DNA. The sample contains about 160,000 clones, around 82% of them found a single time. In total, the top ten clones hold 7% of the sample.

As for this clone: The clone's antigen remains unknown. Within one base of it there is no much larger clone, and no base qualities were kept.

Summary of the overall study and its limitations: The amount of clinical and demographic metadata varied by source and participant and was provided uncurated.

For CDR1 and CDR2, the germline V gene lists MNHEY and SVGAGI. V and J lose 6 bases and 4 bases, and a span of 10 bases separates them. From its cysteine to its phenylalanine, the CDR3 spans 13 amino acids. This entry keeps only the CDR3 DNA: 39 bases, framed from base 1. One collaborating source in Seattle enrolled patients while the patients were actively infected and followed the patients over time throughout the course of disease. The collaborating institutions used their own protocols to collect whole blood in K2EDTA tubes. For TCRbeta analysis, collaborators shipped samples as frozen whole blood, isolated PBMCs, or DNA extracted from either of those sample types.

The receptor was derived from a woman in her thirties or forties with COVID-19, enrolled during active disease. The V and J genes are TRBV6-5 and TRBJ1-3, with no confidently assigned D gene. The sequenced sample was peripheral blood. The base sequence is TGTGCCAGCAGCCAAAGCAAAGGAAACACCATATATTTT. This codes for CASSQSKGNTIYF.